This TCR beta chain came from a study of T cell responses to AZD1222 COVID-19 vaccine. The CDR3 consists of 12 residues. V shed 5 bases, J shed 6 bases, and the junction held 2 bases outside the gene matches. Germline V gene lookup returns CDR1 SGHVS and CDR2 FQNEAQ. The repertoire was sequenced with immunoSEQ multiplex PCR; TCRdb's copy has only in-frame clones and lacks some. The repertoire holds more than 110,000 clones, with under 95% as singletons. This specimen consisted of peripheral blood, obtained on day 0 of AZD1222 vaccination. This sequence was found in an adult in good health. This chain links TRBV7-8 with TRBJ1-2, with TRBD1 matching over 8 bases. CDR3 amino acids: CASSQDRDGYTF. The CDR3 DNA follows: TGTGCCAGCAGCCAGGACAGGGATGGCTACACCTTC. Variable domain in full (rest from reference TRBV7-8 and TRBJ1-2): GAGVSQSPRYKVAKRGQDVALRCDPISGHVSLFWYQQALGQGPEFLTYFQNEAQLDKSGLPSDRFFAERPEGSVSTLKIQRTQQEDSAVYLCASSQDRDGYTFGSGTRLTVV.